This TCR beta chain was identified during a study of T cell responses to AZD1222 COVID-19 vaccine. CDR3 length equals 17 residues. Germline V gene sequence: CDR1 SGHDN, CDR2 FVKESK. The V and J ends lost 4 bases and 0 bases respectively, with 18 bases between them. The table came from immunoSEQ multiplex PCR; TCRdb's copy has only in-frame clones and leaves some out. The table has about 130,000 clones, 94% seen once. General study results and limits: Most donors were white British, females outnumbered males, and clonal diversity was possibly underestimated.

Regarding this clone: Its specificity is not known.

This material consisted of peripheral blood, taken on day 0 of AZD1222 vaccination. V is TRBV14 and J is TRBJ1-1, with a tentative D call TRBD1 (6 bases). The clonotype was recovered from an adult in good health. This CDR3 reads CASSPGGPGRLNTEAFF. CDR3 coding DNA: TGTGCCAGCAGCCCCGGGGGCCCCGGACGGTTGAACACTGAAGCTTTCTTT.